These 21 T cell receptor beta chains were sequenced from one sample in a study of blood T cell repertoires in COVID-19. Using immunoSEQ multiplex PCR, the repertoire was profiled, and TCRdb retains in-frame clones only, with some absent. Here the sample spans 100,000 or so clones, less than 90% being singletons. The sequenced sample was peripheral blood. Every receptor here comes from a man between 65 and 85 years old with active or convalescent COVID-19.

In this sample, this clone turned up once. This rearrangement joins TRBV9 to TRBJ2-7, with 8 nucleotides matching TRBD1. Germline V gene sequence: CDR1 SGDLS, CDR2 YYNGEE. This CDR3 has 15 residues. V gave up 0 bases and J gave up 0 bases; unmatched junction bases: 2. This CDR3 reads CASSVGGTGSYEQYF. The CDR3 coding sequence is TGTGCCAGCAGCGTAGGTGGGACAGGCTCCTACGAGCAGTACTTC. Full variable domain (rest looked up from reference TRBV9 and TRBJ2-7): DSGVTQTPKHLITATGQRVTLRCSPRSGDLSVYWYQQSLDQGLQFLIQYYNGEERAKGNILERFSAQQFPDLHSELNLSSLELGDSALYFCASSVGGTGSYEQYFGPGTRLTVT.

The J gene is TRBJ1-1, the V gene TRBV5-1; TRBD1 is a possible D gene (6 bases). V was trimmed by 0 bases and J by 4 bases, leaving 10 bases between them. Germline values: CDR1 SGHRS, CDR2 YFSETQ. The CDR3 loop spans 14 amino acids. CDR3 amino acids: CASSLDRAPTEAFF. CDR3 DNA sequence: TGCGCCAGCAGCTTGGACAGGGCCCCCACTGAAGCTTTCTTT.

The rearrangement uses TRBV5-4 and TRBJ2-7; D is undetermined. V was pared by 2 bases and J by 0 bases, with 9 bases between. CDR1 is SGHNT and CDR2 is YYREEE in the germline V gene (reference sequence). The CDR3 is 14 amino acids. The CDR3: CASSFSGGSYEQYF. In nucleotides, the CDR3 is TGTGCCAGCAGCTTCAGTGGCGGCTCCTACGAGCAGTACTTC.

The J gene is TRBJ1-6, the V gene TRBV18, with 7 positions matching TRBD1. The length of the CDR3 is 14 residues. Germline assignment: CDR1 KGHSH and CDR2 LQKENI. The J segment lost 7 bases and the V segment lost 3 bases, leaving 3 bases of the junction unmatched. As DNA, the CDR3 is TGTGCCAGCTCACCTGGACAGGCCAATTCACCCCTCCACTTT. Protein: CASSPGQANSPLHF.

On this clone itself: The same CDR3 also results from other DNA sequences found in this sample. The rearrangement uses TRBV5-6 and TRBJ1-1; TRBD1 matches at 11 bases. CDR3 length: 15 amino acids. Germline CDR1 reads SGHDT; CDR2 reads YYEEEE. V lost 2 bases and J lost 3; bases outside the gene matches: 3. For the CDR3, the DNA is TGTGCCAGCAGCTTCGGGACAGGGGGATACACTGAAGCTTTCTTT. Its translation is CASSFGTGGYTEAFF.

As to this clone: A read error may account for a junction end that differs from germline. The chain uses TRBV4-1 and TRBJ2-7; TRBD1 aligns across 7 bases. Per the germline V gene, CDR1 is MGHRA and CDR2 is YSYEKL. The length of the CDR3 is 16 residues. CDR3 DNA: TGCGCCAGCAGCTACGGCACCGGGACAGTCTCCGACGAGCAGTACTTC. It is translated as CASSYGTGTVSDEQYF.

The chain links TRBV18 to TRBJ2-7; tentatively, D is TRBD2 (7 bases). Between the trimmed V and J ends, which lost 3 bases and 5 bases, there was a span of 11 bases. There are 13 residues in the CDR3. CDR1 and CDR2 (germline): KGHSH, LQKENI. CDR3 residues: CASSPGGRNEQYF. CDR3 DNA sequence: TGTGCCAGCTCACCGGGGGGGCGGAACGAGCAGTACTTC.

V is TRBV19 and J is TRBJ1-6; weak D call: TRBD1 (6 bases). The CDR3 covers 14 residues. CDR1 and CDR2 (germline): LNHDA, SQIVND (reference sequence). Trimming cost V 6 bases and J 8 bases, with 14 bases left between them. Written as DNA, the CDR3 is TGTGCCAGTAGCGGACAGCGGCACCATTCACCCCTCCACTTT. This sequence encodes CASSGQRHHSPLHF. Together with reference TRBV19 and TRBJ1-6, the CDR3 gives the full variable domain: DGGITQSPKYLFRKEGQNVTLSCEQNLNHDAMYWYRQDPGQGLRLIYYSQIVNDFQKGDIAEGYSVSREKKESFPLTVTSAQKNPTAFYLCASSGQRHHSPLHFGNGTRLTVT.

The count of this clone is one. The V gene is TRBV28, the J gene TRBJ2-1; TRBD1 might be the D (7 bases). The V gene's germline CDR1 is MDHEN and CDR2 SYDVKM. This CDR3 is built from 16 residues. The germline V and J ends were trimmed by 6 bases and 4 bases, with 19 bases remaining between them. CDR3 DNA sequence: TGTGCCAGCAGCTCCTTTGGCAGGGGGGTTTACAATGAGCAGTTCTTC. This translates into CASSSFGRGVYNEQFF.

This chain links TRBV7-9 with TRBJ2-1; 7 bases fit TRBD1. Germline assignment: CDR1 SEHNR and CDR2 FQNEAQ (reference sequence). V trimming: 0 bases; J trimming: 7 bases; junction bases outside the gene matches: 3. This CDR3 has 14 residues. Written as DNA, the CDR3 is TGTGCCAGCAGCTTAGCGGTGACAGGGAATGAGCAGTTCTTC. The encoded protein is CASSLAVTGNEQFF.

This chain joins TRBV4-2 and TRBJ2-2; possible D gene TRBD1, 5 bases. The CDR3 contains 15 residues. V gave up 1 base and J gave up 1 base, with 7 bases separating them. Germline V gene data show CDR1 as LGHNA and CDR2 as YNFKEQ. As DNA, the CDR3 is TGTGCCAGCAGCCAAGGAGACAGGAACACCGGGGAGCTGTTTTTT. Translation gives CASSQGDRNTGELFF.

This clone appeared a single time. V is TRBV3-1 (or the pseudogene TRBV3-2) and J is TRBJ2-1, with 7 bases aligning to TRBD1. V trimming: 6 bases; J trimming: 0 bases; junction bases outside the gene matches: 8. CDR3 length: 16 residues. Germline CDR1 reads LGHDT; CDR2 reads YNNKEL (reference sequence). CDR3 in DNA: TGTGCCAGCAGACGACAGGGCAGTTCCTCCTACAATGAGCAGTTCTTC. Its protein is CASRRQGSSSYNEQFF.

This chain connects TRBV28 to TRBJ2-7; no clear D. The germline V gene encodes CDR1 MDHEN and CDR2 SYDVKM. CDR3 length: 13 residues. The V and J ends lost 4 bases and 1 base respectively, with 8 bases between them. The CDR3 DNA reads TGTGCCAGCAGTTACGGCGGTTCCTACGAGCAGTACTTC. Its translation: CASSYGGSYEQYF.

The chain recombines TRBV28 with TRBJ1-2, with TRBD1 matching 7 bases. CDR1 and CDR2 from the germline V gene are MDHEN and SYDVKM. V lost 3 bases to trimming and J lost 8 bases; unmatched junction nucleotides: 15. The CDR3 length is 16 residues. The CDR3 region has the DNA TGTGCCAGCAGTTTTCTGGCTACCGGGCTACAGGGGGGCTACACCTTC. It is translated as CASSFLATGLQGGYTF.

The J gene is TRBJ2-5, the V gene TRBV18, with 9 bases fitting TRBD2. Germline V lookup: CDR1 KGHSH, CDR2 LQKENI. The CDR3 loop spans 15 amino acids. The trim removed 3 bases at V and 4 bases at J, leaving 6 bases unmatched. Here the CDR3 reads CASSPIAGAGETQYF. The CDR3 DNA reads TGTGCCAGCTCACCGATAGCGGGGGCAGGAGAGACCCAGTACTTC.

This clone occurred a few times. V and J are TRBV14 and TRBJ1-2, with 8 nucleotides matching TRBD1. CDR3 size: 15 residues. Germline CDR1 and CDR2: SGHDN and FVKESK. Losses at the gene ends were 1 base for V and 5 bases for J; bases not matched to a gene: 6. Here the CDR3 reads CASSQGQGALYGYTF. DNA for the CDR3: TGTGCCAGCAGCCAAGGGCAGGGGGCTTTGTATGGCTACACCTTC.

V is TRBV29-1 and J is TRBJ1-1; D is uncertain. Germline assignment: CDR1 SQVTM and CDR2 ANQGSEA. The ends were cut back, 7 bases at V and 1 base at J, with 10 bases in the middle. The CDR3 has 12 residues. The chain's CDR3 is CSAVRQNTEAFF. Written as DNA, the CDR3 is TGCAGCGCCGTACGACAGAACACTGAAGCTTTCTTT.

Only one count was recorded for this clone. V usage is TRBV7-2 and J usage is TRBJ1-1, with 7 bases matching TRBD1. This CDR3 has 14 residues. With V trimmed by 2 bases and J by 6 bases, 6 bases remained unmatched. Germline CDR1 is SGHTA and CDR2 is FQGNSA. CDR3 protein: CASSLFQGGSEAFF. CDR3 DNA: TGTGCCAGCAGCTTATTTCAGGGGGGCTCTGAAGCTTTCTTT.

The chain uses TRBV25-1 and TRBJ1-4; TRBD1 matches 8 bases. The CDR3 has 14 amino acids. From germline, CDR1 is MGHDK and CDR2 SYGVNS. The V gene end was trimmed by 6 bases and the J gene end by 5 bases; junction bases not matched to a gene: 5. The CDR3, as DNA: TGTGCCAGCAGCAGACAGGGGATAAATGAAAAACTGTTTTTT. Its protein product is CASSRQGINEKLFF. Using reference TRBV25-1 and TRBJ1-4 for the parts outside the CDR3, the full variable domain is EADIYQTPRYLVIGTGKKITLECSQTMGHDKMYWYQQDPGMELHLIHYSYGVNSTEKGDLSSESTVSRIRTEHFPLTLESARPSHTSQYLCASSRQGINEKLFFGSGTQLSVL.

The CDR3 is CASSRPGTGSYEQYF. The DNA of the CDR3 is TGCGCCAGCAGTAGACCCGGGACAGGGTCCTACGAGCAGTACTTC. This chain joins TRBV23-1 and TRBJ2-7, with 9 nucleotides matching TRBD1. TRBV23-1 falls under the ORF class, with uncertain function. Unmatched junction bases numbered 6, after V lost 5 bases and J lost 1 base. This CDR3 contains 15 residues.

The V call is TRBV6-6, the J call TRBJ1-4; TRBD1 might be the D (5 bases). The CDR3 sequence is 15 residues long. Germline assignment: CDR1 MNHNY and CDR2 SVGAGI (reference sequence). Deletions cut 2 bases from V and 2 bases from J, with 9 bases between. The CDR3 DNA is TGTGCCAGCAGTTACCCCGCAGGGACTAATGAAAAACTGTTTTTT. Protein: CASSYPAGTNEKLFF.